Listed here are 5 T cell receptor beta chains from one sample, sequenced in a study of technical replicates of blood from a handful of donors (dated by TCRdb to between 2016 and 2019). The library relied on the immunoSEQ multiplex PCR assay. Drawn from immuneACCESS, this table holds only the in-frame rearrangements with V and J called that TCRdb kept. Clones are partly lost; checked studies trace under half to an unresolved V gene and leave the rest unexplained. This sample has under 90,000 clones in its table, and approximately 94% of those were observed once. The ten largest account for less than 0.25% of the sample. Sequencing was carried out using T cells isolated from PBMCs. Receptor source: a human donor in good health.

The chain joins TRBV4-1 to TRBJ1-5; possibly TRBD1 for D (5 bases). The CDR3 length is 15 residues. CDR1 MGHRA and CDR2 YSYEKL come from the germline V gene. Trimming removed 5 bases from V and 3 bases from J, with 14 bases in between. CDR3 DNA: TGCGCCAGCAGCTTCGACAGCGGGCCCAATCAGCCCCAGCATTTT. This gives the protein CASSFDSGPNQPQHF.

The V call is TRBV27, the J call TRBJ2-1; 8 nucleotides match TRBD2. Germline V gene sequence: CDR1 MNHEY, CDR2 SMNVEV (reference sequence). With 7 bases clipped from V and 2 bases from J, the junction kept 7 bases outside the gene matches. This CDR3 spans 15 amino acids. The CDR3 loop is CASKSSGPTYNEQFF. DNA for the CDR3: TGTGCCAGCAAATCTAGCGGGCCAACCTACAATGAGCAGTTCTTC.

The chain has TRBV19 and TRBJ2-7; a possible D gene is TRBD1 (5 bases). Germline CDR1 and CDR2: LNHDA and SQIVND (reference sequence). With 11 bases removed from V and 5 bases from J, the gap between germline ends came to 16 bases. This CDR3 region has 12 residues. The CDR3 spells CASSWAGNEQYF. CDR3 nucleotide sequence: TGTGCCTCCTCATGGGCAGGGAACGAGCAGTACTTC.

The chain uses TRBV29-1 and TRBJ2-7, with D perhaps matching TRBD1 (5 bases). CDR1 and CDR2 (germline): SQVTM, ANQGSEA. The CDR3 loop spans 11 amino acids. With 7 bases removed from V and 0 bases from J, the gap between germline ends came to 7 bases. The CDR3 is CSADTSYEQYF. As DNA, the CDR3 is TGCAGCGCGGACACCTCCTACGAGCAGTACTTC.

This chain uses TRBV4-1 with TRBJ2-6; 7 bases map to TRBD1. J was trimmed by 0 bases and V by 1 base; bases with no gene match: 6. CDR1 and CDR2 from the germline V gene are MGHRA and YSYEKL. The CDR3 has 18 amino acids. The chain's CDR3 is CASSQGRSGGSGANVLTF. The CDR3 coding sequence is TGCGCCAGCAGCCAAGGGCGGTCAGGGGGCTCTGGGGCCAACGTCCTGACTTTC.